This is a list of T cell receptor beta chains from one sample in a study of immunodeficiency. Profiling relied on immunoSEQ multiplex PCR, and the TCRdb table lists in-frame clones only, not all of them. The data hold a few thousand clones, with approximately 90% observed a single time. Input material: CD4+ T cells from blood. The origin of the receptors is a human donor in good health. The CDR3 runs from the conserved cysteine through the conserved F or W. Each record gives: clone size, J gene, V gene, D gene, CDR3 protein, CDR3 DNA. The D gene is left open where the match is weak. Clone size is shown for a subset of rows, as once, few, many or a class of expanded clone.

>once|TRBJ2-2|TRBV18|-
CASSPHKVTGELFF
TGTGCCAGCTCACCACATAAAGTCACCGGGGAGCTGTTTTTT
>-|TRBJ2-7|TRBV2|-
CASSEVREQYF
TGTGCCAGCAGTGAAGTGAGGGAGCAGTACTTC
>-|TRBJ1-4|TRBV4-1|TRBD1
CASSLPGQGYEKLFF
TGCGCCAGCAGCCTCCCGGGACAGGGGTATGAAAAACTGTTTTTT
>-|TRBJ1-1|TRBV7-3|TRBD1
CASSMDRDTEAFF
TGTGCCAGCAGCATGGACAGGGATACTGAAGCTTTCTTT
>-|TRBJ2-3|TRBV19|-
CASTRGAGTDTQYF
TGTGCCAGTACCCGAGGGGCAGGCACAGATACGCAGTATTTT
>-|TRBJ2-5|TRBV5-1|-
CASSLGSAGPMAQYF
TGCGCCAGCAGCTTGGGTTCGGCAGGGCCTATGGCCCAGTACTTC
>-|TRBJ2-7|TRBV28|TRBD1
CASSSWGQGSYEQYF
TGTGCCAGCAGTTCCTGGGGACAGGGGTCGTACGAGCAGTACTTC
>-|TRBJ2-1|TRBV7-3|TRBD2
CASSLTVSGRALSYNEQFF
TGTGCCAGCAGCTTAACGGTATCCGGGAGGGCCCTCTCCTACAATGAGCAGTTCTTC
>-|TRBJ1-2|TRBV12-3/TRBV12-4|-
CASSPYGRGYTF
TGTGCCAGCAGCCCCTATGGTAGAGGCTACACCTTC
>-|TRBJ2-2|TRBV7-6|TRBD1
CASSSRTDRVATGELFF
TGTGCCAGCAGCTCAAGAACGGACAGGGTGGCCACCGGGGAGCTGTTTTTT
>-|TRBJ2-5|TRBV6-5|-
CASSFPETSVETQYF
TGTGCCAGCAGTTTCCCCGAAACGTCGGTTGAGACCCAGTACTTC
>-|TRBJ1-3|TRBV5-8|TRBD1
CASSGTGGFGGNTIYF
TGTGCCAGCAGCGGGACAGGGGGCTTCGGAGGAAACACCATATATTTT
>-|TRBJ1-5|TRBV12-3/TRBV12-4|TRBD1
CASSGTGDQPQHF
TGTGCCAGCAGTGGGACAGGGGATCAGCCCCAGCATTTT
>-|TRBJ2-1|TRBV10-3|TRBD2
CAISDSGLAGLSGEQFF
TGTGCCATCAGTGATTCAGGACTAGCGGGACTCTCTGGGGAGCAGTTCTTC
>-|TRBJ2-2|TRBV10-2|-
CASRVIAERGTGELFF
TGCGCCAGCAGAGTAATAGCGGAGAGGGGCACCGGGGAGCTGTTTTTT
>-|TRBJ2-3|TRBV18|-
CASSPDRFATDTQYF
TGTGCCAGCTCACCAGACCGATTCGCCACAGATACGCAGTATTTT
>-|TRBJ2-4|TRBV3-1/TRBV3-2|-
CASSQGAGPRNIQYF
TGTGCCAGCAGCCAAGGGGCAGGGCCAAGAAACATTCAGTACTTC
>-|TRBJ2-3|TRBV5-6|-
CASSRGDTQYF
TGTGCCAGCAGCAGAGGGGATACGCAGTATTTT
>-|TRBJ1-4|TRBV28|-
CASPEGAGATNEKLFF
TGTGCCAGCCCGGAGGGTGCCGGCGCAACTAATGAAAAACTGTTTTTT
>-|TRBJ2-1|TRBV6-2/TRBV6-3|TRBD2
CASSYSGTSGIYNEQFF
TGTGCCAGCAGTTACTCGGGGACTAGCGGGATCTACAATGAGCAGTTCTTC
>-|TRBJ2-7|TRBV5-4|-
CASSLGMGMAYEQYF
TGTGCCAGCAGCTTGGGAATGGGGATGGCCTACGAGCAGTACTTC
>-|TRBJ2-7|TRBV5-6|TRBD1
CASSFGGQGNVGQYF
TGTGCCAGCAGCTTTGGGGGACAGGGGAACGTTGGGCAGTACTTC
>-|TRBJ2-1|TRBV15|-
CATSRDPQDWLFF
TGTGCCACCAGCAGAGATCCCCAAGATTGGCTGTTCTTC
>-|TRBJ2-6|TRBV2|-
CASSDAGANVLTF
TGTGCCAGCAGTGACGCAGGGGCCAACGTCCTGACTTTC
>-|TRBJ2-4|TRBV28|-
CASTPAAKNIQYF
TGTGCCAGCACCCCCGCGGCCAAAAACATTCAGTACTTC
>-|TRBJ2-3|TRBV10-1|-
CASSDSSDTQYF
TGCGCCAGCTCGGACTCTTCAGATACGCAGTATTTT
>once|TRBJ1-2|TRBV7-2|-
CASSRDPEGGYTF
TGTGCCAGCAGCAGGGACCCGGAGGGTGGCTACACCTTC
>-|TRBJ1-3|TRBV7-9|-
CASSSGGFSGNTIYF
TGTGCCAGCAGCTCTGGCGGCTTCTCTGGAAACACCATATATTTT